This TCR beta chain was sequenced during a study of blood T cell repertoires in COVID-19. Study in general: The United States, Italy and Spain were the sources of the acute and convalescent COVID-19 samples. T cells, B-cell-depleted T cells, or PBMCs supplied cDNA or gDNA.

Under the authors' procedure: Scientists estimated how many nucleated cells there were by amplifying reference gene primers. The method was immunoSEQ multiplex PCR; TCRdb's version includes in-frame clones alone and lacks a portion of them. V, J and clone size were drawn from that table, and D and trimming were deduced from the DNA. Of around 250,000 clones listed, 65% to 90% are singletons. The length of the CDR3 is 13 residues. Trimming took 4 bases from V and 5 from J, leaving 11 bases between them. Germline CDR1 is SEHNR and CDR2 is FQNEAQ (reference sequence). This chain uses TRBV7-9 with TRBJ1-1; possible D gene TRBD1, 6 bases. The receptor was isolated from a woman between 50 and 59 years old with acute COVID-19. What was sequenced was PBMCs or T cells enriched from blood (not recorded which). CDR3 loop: CASSWQGSTEAFF. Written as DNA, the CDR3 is TGTGCCAGCAGCTGGCAGGGGAGTACTGAAGCTTTCTTT.